This TCR beta chain was retrieved from a study of T cell changes during pregnancy in multiple sclerosis. This CDR3 is 15 amino acids long. Trimming shortened V by 1 base and J by 0 bases, and 8 bases separated the two germline ends. From germline, CDR1 is SGHDT and CDR2 YYEEEE. Profiling relied on immunoSEQ multiplex PCR, and the TCRdb table lists in-frame clones only, not all of them. The data contain 100,000 or so clones, around nine tenths of them singletons. The clonotype originates from a female donor in good health, enrolled as a control in a pregnancy study. The sequenced sample was peripheral blood, obtained in the second trimester of pregnancy. The V call is TRBV5-6, the J call TRBJ2-1; D possibly corresponds to TRBD2 (6 bases). DNA for the CDR3: TGTGCCAGCAGCTTGTACGGGAGCTCCTACAATGAGCAGTTCTTC. Translating gives CASSLYGSSYNEQFF.